This T cell receptor beta chain originates from a study of metastatic and nonmetastatic thyroid tumors. In regard to this clone: Its antigen is not known.

TCRdb called clones again from the PCR reads with MiXCR. The sample yields roughly 48,000 clones, roughly 15% seen once. Thyroid surgery was preceded by no treatment in any patient. The CDR3 length is 12 residues. In germline, CDR1 is MDHEN, CDR2 SYDVKM. Trimming stripped 7 bases from V and 6 bases from J, with 12 bases between. Study conclusions and caveats: A significant increase in TCR beta diversity was reportedly seen in malignant thyroid tumors relative to benign nodules, in blood and tumor.

This TCR was sampled from a female donor with papillary thyroid cancer or a benign thyroid nodule (not recorded which). Some clones in this sample may be carry-over from other donors' samples. The V gene is TRBV28, the J gene TRBJ1-1, with D possibly TRBD1 on 6 matching bases. Sequencing was performed on blood. In DNA form, the CDR3 reads TGTGCCAGCACGGCAGGGGTCCCTGAAGCTTTCTTT. It is translated as CASTAGVPEAFF.